This passage covers 18 T cell receptor beta chains from one sample sequenced in a study of type 1 regulatory T cells. TCRdb fed the reads into MiXCR, producing one record per CDR3 protein. This table has approximately 20,000 distinct CDR3 sequences, roughly a tenth appearing once. What was sequenced was CD4+ T cells, either the whole sample or a sorted fraction (not recorded which). The receptor source for this set is a human donor in good health.

This clonotype was observed at least ten times. The chain combines TRBV5-1 with TRBJ1-2; a weak D match, TRBD1 (6 bases). Looked up from germline, CDR1 is SGHRS and CDR2 is YFSETQ. The CDR3 contains 14 residues. Trimming took 1 base from V and 8 from J, leaving 15 bases between them. In nucleotides, the CDR3 is TGCGCCAGCAGCTTGTTGTCTCAGGGGCACGGCTACACCTTC. As protein: CASSLLSQGHGYTF.

This clonotype was recorded many times. J is TRBJ2-5 and V is TRBV5-1; D is perhaps TRBD2 (6 bases). The CDR3 extends over 15 amino acids. Germline V gene data show CDR1 as SGHRS and CDR2 as YFSETQ. The V gene lost 5 bases and the J gene lost 0 bases, with 14 bases spanning the gap. The CDR3 nucleotides read TGCGCCAGCAGATCCCGTGGGACTGACCAAGAGACCCAGTACTTC. It encodes CASRSRGTDQETQYF.

Ten or more counts support this clonotype. The chain couples TRBV20-1 to TRBJ2-4, with TRBD2 as a possible D gene (5 bases). CDR1 is DFQATT, CDR2 SNEGSKA, per germline (reference sequence). V was pared by 6 bases and J by 0 bases, with 18 bases between. This CDR3 spans 16 amino acids. The CDR3 DNA sequence: TGCAGTGCGGAGAGGGTGGTGGCCCTAGCCAAAAACATTCAGTACTTC. Residues: CSAERVVALAKNIQYF.

This clonotype appeared many times. The rearrangement uses TRBV18 and TRBJ2-2; the D gene is possibly TRBD2 (6 bases). The CDR3 extends over 13 amino acids. The germline gives CDR1 KGHSH, CDR2 LQKENI. V lost 6 bases, J lost 3 bases, and 8 bases lay in between. The CDR3 sequence: CASSPSDTGELFF. CDR3 nucleotides: TGTGCCAGCTCCCCTAGCGACACCGGGGAGCTGTTTTTT.

This clonotype has a count of ten or more. This chain uses TRBV19 with TRBJ2-7; TRBD1 aligns across 7 bases. With V trimmed by 6 bases and J by 1 base, 9 bases remained unmatched. The CDR3 covers 15 residues. Germline values: CDR1 LNHDA, CDR2 SQIVND (reference sequence). This chain's CDR3 is CASRQTGTVSYEQYF. CDR3 coding DNA: TGTGCCAGTAGACAGACAGGGACAGTATCCTACGAGCAGTACTTC.

Comment on this clonotype: A read error is possible here, since a much larger clone lies one base away. The chain combines TRBV9 with TRBJ2-1; possible D gene TRBD1, 5 bases. The CDR3 extends over 13 amino acids. Germline V CDR1 and CDR2: SGDLS, YYNGEE. The CDR3 nucleotides read TGTGCCGGCAGCTCGGTGCTAGACAGAGAGCAGTTCTTC. Translation: CAGSSVLDREQFF. Combining the CDR3 with reference TRBV9 and TRBJ2-1 gives the whole variable domain DSGVTQTPKHLITATGQRVTLRCSPRSGDLSVYWYQQSLDQGLQFLIQYYNGEERAKGNILERFSAQQFPDLHSELNLSSLELGDSALYFCAGSSVLDREQFFGPGTRLTVL.

This clonotype was observed at least ten times. V and J are TRBV20-1 and TRBJ2-1; TRBD2 matches 8 bases. The CDR3 has 15 amino acids. Germline V gene data show CDR1 as DFQATT and CDR2 as SNEGSKA (reference sequence). CDR3 sequence: CSDTRRSGSRGEQFF. The CDR3 region has the DNA TGCAGCGACACTCGAAGGAGCGGGAGTCGGGGTGAGCAGTTCTTC.

This clonotype is medium-sized by share. The chain recombines TRBV29-1 with TRBJ2-2, with TRBD2 as a possible D gene (5 bases). V lost 4 bases and J 8 bases, leaving 17 bases between the germline ends. The CDR3 loop spans 14 amino acids. The V gene's germline CDR1 is SQVTM and CDR2 ANQGSEA. The CDR3 region is CSVGPGLRIGELFF. The DNA for the CDR3 is TGCAGCGTTGGGCCCGGACTCCGCATAGGGGAGCTGTTTTTT.

The table lists this clonotype with many counts. V usage is TRBV7-3 and J usage is TRBJ2-3; 10 bases agree with TRBD2. The CDR3 sequence is 17 residues long. Germline CDR1 and CDR2: SGHTA and FQGTGA. The J segment lost 6 bases and the V segment lost 5 bases, leaving 14 bases of the junction unmatched. CDR3: CASSPRFSGRPSDTQYF. For the CDR3, the DNA is TGTGCCAGCAGCCCACGATTTAGCGGGAGGCCCTCGGATACGCAGTATTTT.

This clonotype was recorded at least ten times. The J gene is TRBJ1-1, the V gene TRBV5-1; no definite D call. CDR1 and CDR2 (germline): SGHRS, YFSETQ. V lost 3 bases, J lost 1 base, and 10 bases lay in between. There are 14 residues in the CDR3. The CDR3 DNA is TGCGCCAGCAGCTCGGGATCCAAGAACACTGAAGCTTTCTTT. Protein sequence: CASSSGSKNTEAFF. The complete variable domain, with remaining parts taken from reference TRBV5-1 and TRBJ1-1, reads KAGVTQTPRYLIKTRGQQVTLSCSPISGHRSVSWYQQTPGQGLQFLFEYFSETQRNKGNFPGRFSGRQFSNSRSEMNVSTLELGDSALYLCASSSGSKNTEAFFGQGTRLTVV.

This chain uses TRBV18 with TRBJ2-1; 7 nucleotides match TRBD1. CDR1 is KGHSH and CDR2 is LQKENI in the germline V gene. The CDR3 extends over 15 amino acids. J was trimmed by 3 bases and V by 1 base; bases with no gene match: 3. The CDR3 reads CASSPLRGNYNEQFF. Here the CDR3 DNA reads TGTGCCAGCTCACCACTCAGGGGGAACTACAATGAGCAGTTCTTC.

This clonotype was seen only a few times. This chain connects TRBV24-1 to TRBJ2-1; D may be TRBD2 (6 bases). V lost 5 bases and J lost 7, with 14 bases in between. The CDR3 runs 14 residues. Germline CDR1 KGHDR, CDR2 SFDVKD. The CDR3 DNA is TGTGCCACCAGTGGAAAACAGGAGGGGAATGAGCAGTTCTTC. Translation gives CATSGKQEGNEQFF.

This clonotype was seen at least ten times. V gene TRBV7-2 combines with J gene TRBJ1-6; D call uncertain. V shed 1 base and J shed 5 bases, with 12 bases lying between them. The germline CDR1 and CDR2 sequences are SGHTA and FQGNSA. CDR3 size: 16 residues. As DNA, the CDR3 is TGTGCCAGCAGCTTAGGTATCAGAGCCGATAATTCACCCCTCCACTTT. It specifies CASSLGIRADNSPLHF.

This clonotype was observed many times. The chain couples TRBV4-3 to TRBJ2-5; TRBD2 matches 7 bases. Germline-derived CDR1 and CDR2 are LGHNA and YSLEER. The junction had 3 bases not matched to a gene; V was cut back by 0 bases and J by 2 bases. There are 15 residues in the CDR3. CDR3 coding DNA: TGCGCCAGCAGCCAAGAGGGAGGGAGTCAAGAGACCCAGTACTTC. It specifies CASSQEGGSQETQYF.

As concerns this clonotype: Possible read error: a much larger clone is one base away. The DNA of the CDR3 is TGTGCCAGCAGTTACTCGGGGGGGGATTACACTGTAGCTTTCTTT. Its protein product is CASSYSGGDYTVAFF. V and J are TRBV6-5 and TRBJ1-1, with a tentative D call TRBD1 (5 bases). Looked up from germline, CDR1 is MNHEY and CDR2 is SVGAGI. This CDR3 is 15 amino acids long.

This clonotype was counted at least ten times. The chain couples TRBV28 to TRBJ1-1; D remains ambiguous. This CDR3 has 12 residues. V was clipped by 1 base and J by 4 bases, with 4 bases between them. Germline loops: CDR1 MDHEN, CDR2 SYDVKM. Here the CDR3 reads CASSLLGTEAFF. In nucleotides, the CDR3 is TGTGCCAGCAGTTTATTGGGCACTGAAGCTTTCTTT.

The genes are TRBV10-3 and TRBJ1-5, with TRBD1 matching over 7 bases. The CDR3 extends over 14 amino acids. V dropped 5 bases and J dropped 5; count of bases not matched to a gene: 6. Germline V gives CDR1 ENHRY, CDR2 SYGVKD. CDR3 in amino acids: CAISIQGGDQPQHF. The CDR3 DNA sequence: TGTGCCATCAGTATTCAGGGGGGGGATCAGCCCCAGCATTTT.

To note about this clonotype: This sequence may be a read error, since a much larger clone differs from it by one base. This chain links TRBV7-2 with TRBJ1-2; 10 bases map to TRBD1. Per germline, CDR1 SGHTA and CDR2 FQGNSA. This CDR3 is 13 amino acids long. The CDR3 loop reads CAGSSGQGNGYTF. CDR3 nucleotides: TGTGCCGGCAGCTCGGGACAGGGGAATGGCTACACCTTC. Full variable domain (outside the CDR3, taken from reference TRBV7-2 and TRBJ1-2): GAGVSQSPSNKVTEKGKDVELRCDPISGHTALYWYRQSLGQGLEFLIYFQGNSAPDKSGLPSDRFSAERTGGSVSTLTIQRTQQEDSAVYLCAGSSGQGNGYTFGSGTRLTVV.